This TCR beta chain was identified in a study of tumor-infiltrating lymphocytes in primary liver carcinoma. Study background: Tissue type made little difference to sample yields of roughly 3.5 to 7.13 million productive TCRbeta reads. General observations from the study: Researchers found tumor-adjacent and tumor-blood pairs overlapped less than tumor region pairs.

Using a constant-region primer together with ProtoScript II reverse transcriptase, TCR beta cDNA was made from approximately 500 ng of total RNA. Three-round nested multiplex PCR performed with slightly modified ARM-PCR produced the TCR beta libraries. In the first two PCR rounds, TRBV1-TRBV30 forward primers were paired with a C-beta reverse primer, and each round lasted roughly 10 cycles. Each CDR3 protein gets one entry after TCRdb re-called the multiplex PCR reads with MiXCR. The sample carries about 330,000 distinct CDR3 sequences, less than 70% recorded once. CDR1 and CDR2 from the germline V gene are SGHKS and YYEKEE (reference sequence). V shed 3 bases and J 0 bases; nucleotides not matched to a gene: 2. CDR3 size: 14 residues. This clonotype has more than one count but fewer than ten. Its antigen is not known. This may be a read error, as it is one base from a much larger clone. Germline DNA was also extracted, and blood RNA was taken from unsorted whole blood. At sampling, these chronic HBV carriers had received no treatment.

The V and J genes are TRBV5-5 and TRBJ2-7, with 8 bases matching TRBD1. Sequencing input: peripheral blood. This receptor was identified in a middle-aged man with primary liver carcinoma and hepatitis B virus infection. The CDR3 is CASSWTGLSYEQYF. CDR3 sequence (DNA): TGTGCCAGCAGCTGGACAGGGCTCTCCTACGAGCAGTACTTC.